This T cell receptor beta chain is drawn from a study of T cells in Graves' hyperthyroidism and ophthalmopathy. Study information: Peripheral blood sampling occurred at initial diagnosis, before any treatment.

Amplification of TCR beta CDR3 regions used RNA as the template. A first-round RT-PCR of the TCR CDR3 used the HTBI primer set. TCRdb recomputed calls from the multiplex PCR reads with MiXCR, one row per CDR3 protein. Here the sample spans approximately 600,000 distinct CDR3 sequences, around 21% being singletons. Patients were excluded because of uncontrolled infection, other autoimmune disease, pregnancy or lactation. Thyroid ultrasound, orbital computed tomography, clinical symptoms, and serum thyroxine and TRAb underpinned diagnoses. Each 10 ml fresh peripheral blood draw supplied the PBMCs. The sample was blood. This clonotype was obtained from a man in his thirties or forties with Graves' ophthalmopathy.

CDR3 loop: CATGQGPQTKQYF. Here the CDR3 DNA reads TGTGCCACCGGACAGGGACCCCAGACAAAGCAGTACTTC. The chain joins TRBV19 to TRBJ2-7, with 8 bases lining up with TRBD1. Germline V gives CDR1 LNHDA, CDR2 SQIVND (reference sequence). Unmatched junction bases numbered 13, after V lost 10 bases and J lost 8 bases. This CDR3 region has 13 residues.